The next 29 T cell receptor beta chains were all read from a single sample in a study of molecular identifiers for immune sequencing clone quantification (dated by TCRdb to the late 2010s). The library relied on PCR. The reads were generated on an Illumina HiSeq 4000. Through fastp at Q25 and MiXCR, TCRdb rebuilt clones from the public reads, retaining in-frame beta chains. Each record represents a unique CDR3 protein, reported with the most common genes and DNA among its rows. The sample table shows tens of thousands of distinct CDR3 sequences, and under 25% are seen once. Clones ranked in the top ten supply 1.1% of the sample. The sequenced sample was naive CD8+ T cells from blood, with Jurkat cell RNA spiked in. Explained via the paper, the cell subset or site label denotes: FACS-sorted CD8+CD4-CCR7+CD45RA+ naive T cells. All receptors derive from a human donor in good health. Some libraries in this study had Jurkat cell RNA spiked in.

The CDR3 sequence: CASSFIVAGDSYEQYF. The CDR3 DNA sequence: TGTGCCAGCAGCTTTATCGTAGCGGGAGACTCCTACGAGCAGTACTTC. The chain combines TRBV2 with TRBJ2-7, with TRBD2 matching 9 bases. The CDR3 has 16 residues. Per the germline V gene, CDR1 is SNHLY and CDR2 is FYNNEI. V lost 6 bases to trimming and J lost 0 bases; unmatched junction nucleotides: 9.

In this sample, this clonotype turned up a few times. CDR3 residues: CAISGDMNTEAFF. As DNA, the CDR3 is TGTGCCATCAGTGGAGACATGAACACTGAAGCTTTCTTT. The gene calls are TRBV10-3 and TRBJ1-1; D gene unclear. Per germline, CDR1 ENHRY and CDR2 SYGVKD. This CDR3 contains 13 residues. V was clipped by 4 bases and J by 0 bases, with 6 bases between them.

This clonotype was detected many times. The rearrangement joins TRBV11-2 to TRBJ2-7; 7 bases are shared with TRBD1. V was pared by 5 bases and J by 3 bases, with 7 bases of the junction left unmatched. The germline V gene encodes CDR1 SGHAT and CDR2 FQNNGV. There are 14 residues in the CDR3. CDR3 sequence: CASSQPGQNYEQYF. The DNA for the CDR3 is TGTGCCAGCAGCCAACCGGGACAGAACTACGAGCAGTACTTC.

This clonotype was recorded many times. The genes are TRBV9 and TRBJ1-4; weak D call: TRBD1 (5 bases). From germline, CDR1 is SGDLS and CDR2 YYNGEE. Trimming pared 3 bases from V and 7 bases from J, leaving 16 bases between. CDR3 length: 15 residues. In DNA, the CDR3 is TGTGCCAGCAGCGCGAGCCCAGGGTACTCTGAAAAACTGTTTTTT. It codes for CASSASPGYSEKLFF.

This clonotype was observed at least ten times. V is TRBV4-3 and J is TRBJ2-4, with TRBD2 as a possible D gene (5 bases). Germline V gene lookup returns CDR1 LGHNA and CDR2 YSLEER. The V end was cut by 0 bases, the J end by 0 bases, with 9 bases between. The CDR3 sequence is 16 residues long. DNA of the CDR3: TGCGCCAGCAGCCAAGATGCCGGACTAGCCAAAAACATTCAGTACTTC. Protein product: CASSQDAGLAKNIQYF.

The gene calls are TRBV4-1 and TRBJ2-7; D is uncertain. The V end was cut by 4 bases, the J end by 1 base, with 11 bases between. The CDR3 sequence is 14 residues long. The germline V gene has CDR1 MGHRA and CDR2 YSYEKL. As DNA, the CDR3 is TGCGCCAGCAGCCCAGATTCCTATTCCTACGAGCAGTACTTC. This gives the protein CASSPDSYSYEQYF.

The chain carries TRBV7-9 and TRBJ2-3, with TRBD2 matching over 8 bases. There are 13 residues in the CDR3. Germline CDR1 and CDR2: SEHNR and FQNEAQ (reference sequence). Losses at the gene ends were 1 base for V and 11 bases for J; bases not matched to a gene: 5. The CDR3 nucleotides read TGTGCCAGCAGCTTAGGGGGCCTAGCGGGGCAGTATTTT. Protein: CASSLGGLAGQYF.

In its sample, this clonotype was seen once. The V gene is TRBV28, the J gene TRBJ2-2, with 8 bases matching TRBD2. Germline lookup yields CDR1 MDHEN and CDR2 SYDVKM. V lost 3 bases and J lost 6; bases outside the gene matches: 6. This CDR3 is built from 15 residues. CDR3 residues: CASSFIPGGAGELFF. CDR3 in DNA: TGTGCCAGCAGTTTCATACCCGGGGGGGCCGGGGAGCTGTTTTTT.

This chain joins TRBV20-1 and TRBJ1-1; D remains unclear. Trimming took off 0 bases at V and 5 bases at J, with 10 bases between the two ends. The CDR3 runs to 13 residues. The V gene's germline CDR1 is DFQATT and CDR2 SNEGSKA (reference sequence). The CDR3 DNA follows: TGCAGTGCTAGAGATGTACGGGTAACTGAAGCTTTCTTT. This sequence encodes CSARDVRVTEAFF.

At least ten counts were recorded for this clonotype. The CDR3 DNA reads TGTGCCAGCAGCTTCAGACAGGGGATCACCGGGGAGCTGTTTTTT. Amino acids: CASSFRQGITGELFF. The V and J genes are TRBV7-2 and TRBJ2-2, with 8 bases fitting TRBD1. The CDR3 consists of 15 residues. Germline-derived CDR1 and CDR2 are SGHTA and FQGNSA. The V gene end was trimmed by 3 bases and the J gene end by 4 bases; junction bases not matched to a gene: 4.

V gene TRBV7-9 combines with J gene TRBJ2-2; D tentatively fits TRBD1 or TRBD2 (5 bases each). V lost 3 bases to trimming and J lost 2 bases, with 10 bases between them. There are 15 residues in the CDR3. Per the germline V gene, CDR1 is SEHNR and CDR2 is FQNEAQ (reference sequence). In DNA, the CDR3 is TGTGCCAGCAGCTTTGGGGGTTCTAACACCGGGGAGCTGTTTTTT. Amino acids: CASSFGGSNTGELFF.

This clonotype occurred many times. The V and J genes are TRBV9 and TRBJ2-2; maybe TRBD1 (5 bases). The CDR3 loop spans 12 amino acids. Trimming stripped 7 bases from V and 6 bases from J, with 10 bases between. Per germline, CDR1 SGDLS and CDR2 YYNGEE. The CDR3 nucleotides are TGTGCCAGCGGGGCCGTGCCCGGGGAGCTGTTTTTT. Its translation: CASGAVPGELFF.

A note on this clonotype: Since a much larger clone is just one base distant, this may be a read error. The chain links TRBV5-1 to TRBJ2-7, with 10 bases that match TRBD2. V dropped 4 bases and J dropped 4; count of bases not matched to a gene: 8. This CDR3 has 15 amino acids. Germline V gene sequence: CDR1 SGHRS, CDR2 YFSETQ. The CDR3 loop reads CASSRVIAGGYEQYF. DNA of the CDR3: TGCGCCAGCAGCCGAGTCATAGCGGGGGGATACGAGCAGTACTTC.

This clonotype was seen more than once but under ten times. The CDR3 coding sequence is TGCGCCAGCAGCCCTGGGGTCAGCGGCATGGAATACGAGCAGTACTTC. This sequence encodes CASSPGVSGMEYEQYF. The V gene is TRBV4-1, the J gene TRBJ2-7; maybe TRBD2 (5 bases). Germline V gene sequence: CDR1 MGHRA, CDR2 YSYEKL. The ends were cut back, 4 bases at V and 4 bases at J, with 20 bases in the middle. The CDR3 consists of 16 residues.

This clonotype was seen repeatedly, ten times or more. The genes are TRBV5-1 and TRBJ2-5, with D possibly TRBD2 on 6 matching bases. Germline V gives CDR1 SGHRS, CDR2 YFSETQ. V was shortened by 4 bases and J by 2 bases, with 18 bases between the two germline ends. The CDR3 covers 16 residues. The CDR3 is CASSPFPASGQETQYF. The CDR3 bases are TGCGCCAGCAGCCCCTTCCCTGCGAGCGGGCAAGAGACCCAGTACTTC.

This clonotype was seen many times. The V call is TRBV5-1, the J call TRBJ2-5, with 8 positions matching TRBD1. Germline-derived CDR1 and CDR2 are SGHRS and YFSETQ. Unmatched junction bases numbered 5, after V lost 5 bases and J lost 2 bases. The CDR3 consists of 14 residues. For the CDR3, the DNA is TGCGCCAGCAGGACGACAGGGGATCAAGAGACCCAGTACTTC. This codes for CASRTTGDQETQYF.

About this clonotype: A junction end diverges from the germline sequence, so it may reflect a read error. This rearrangement joins TRBV27 to TRBJ2-7; D is perhaps TRBD2 (6 bases). The V gene's germline CDR1 is MNHEY and CDR2 SMNVEV (reference sequence). The CDR3 covers 14 residues. CDR3 nucleotide sequence: TGTGCCAGCAGTTTGGCCGGGAGCTCCCACGAGCAGTACTTC. This codes for CASSLAGSSHEQYF.

This rearrangement joins TRBV7-2 to TRBJ1-2, with TRBD1 matching 7 bases. CDR3 size: 13 residues. The V gene end was trimmed by 8 bases and the J gene end by 3 bases; junction bases not matched to a gene: 6. CDR1 is SGHTA, CDR2 FQGNSA, per germline. This CDR3 is CASRTGTDYGYTF. CDR3 nucleotide sequence: TGTGCCAGCCGCACCGGGACAGACTATGGCTACACCTTC.

With regard to this clonotype: A much larger clone differs from this one at a single base, so this may be a read error. This sequence joins TRBV5-4 and TRBJ2-7, with D maybe TRBD1 (6 bases). V shed 7 bases and J shed 6 bases, with 17 bases lying between them. Germline loops: CDR1 SGHNT, CDR2 YYREEE (reference sequence). The CDR3 runs 13 residues. CDR3 sequence reads: CASGGRSTCEQYF. The DNA for the CDR3 is TGTGCCAGCGGGGGCAGGAGCACCTGCGAGCAGTACTTC.

This clonotype was detected many times. V usage is TRBV4-1 and J usage is TRBJ2-3; the D gene is possibly TRBD2 (6 bases). This CDR3 contains 17 residues. V lost 0 bases to trimming and J lost 2 bases, with 15 bases between them. Germline values: CDR1 MGHRA, CDR2 YSYEKL. The CDR3 nucleotides read TGCGCCAGCAGCCAAGATCAGCTTAGCGGTCCCACAGATACGCAGTATTTT. Translation gives CASSQDQLSGPTDTQYF.

This clonotype has more than one count but fewer than ten. An end of the junction does not agree with germline; a read error may underlie this. This chain uses TRBV4-1 with TRBJ2-1, with 9 bases that match TRBD1. The CDR3 has 14 amino acids. Germline CDR1 and CDR2: MGHRA and YSYEKL. The chain's CDR3 is CVSSLRTGVNEQFF. The CDR3 DNA is TGCGTCAGCAGCCTCCGGACAGGGGTCAATGAGCAGTTCTTC.

This clonotype was seen a handful of times. The chain is built from TRBV14 and TRBJ2-5; D gene unclear. The germline V gene has CDR1 SGHDN and CDR2 FVKESK. This CDR3 contains 16 residues. V shed 0 bases and J shed 2 bases, with 13 bases lying between them. The CDR3 region is CASSQEPWAEQETQYF. CDR3 bases: TGTGCCAGCAGCCAAGAACCTTGGGCGGAACAAGAGACCCAGTACTTC.

Ten or more counts support this clonotype. V usage is TRBV13 and J usage is TRBJ2-7, with 7 bases aligning to TRBD2. Germline V gene sequence: CDR1 PRHDT, CDR2 FYEKMQ (reference sequence). The CDR3 has 14 residues. Losses at the gene ends were 5 bases for V and 2 bases for J; bases not matched to a gene: 6. The CDR3 reads CASSPGGSAYEQYF. CDR3 coding DNA: TGTGCCAGCAGCCCCGGGGGGAGTGCCTACGAGCAGTACTTC.

This clonotype was seen more than once but under ten times. J is TRBJ2-3 and V is TRBV13, with 15 bases that match TRBD2. Germline V gene data show CDR1 as PRHDT and CDR2 as FYEKMQ (reference sequence). Losses at the gene ends were 5 bases for V and 2 bases for J; bases not matched to a gene: 11. The CDR3 is made up of 19 amino acids. The CDR3 reads CASSQGLAGGTTSTDTQYF. CDR3 in DNA: TGTGCCAGCAGCCAGGGACTAGCGGGGGGAACGACTTCCACAGATACGCAGTATTTT.

In this sample, this clonotype turned up many times. V gene TRBV12-3 or TRBV12-4 combines with J gene TRBJ1-2; perhaps TRBD1 as D (6 bases). V gave up 8 bases and J gave up 2 bases, with 15 bases separating them. The CDR3 spans 14 residues. The CDR3 protein is CASGALGTNYGYTF. CDR3 coding DNA: TGTGCCAGCGGTGCCCTCGGGACAAACTATGGCTACACCTTC.

This clonotype was recorded only once. This could be a read error, since a much larger clone is one nucleotide away. This chain links TRBV15 with TRBJ1-1, with TRBD1 as a possible D gene (5 bases). This CDR3 is built from 15 residues. The V and J ends lost 0 bases and 4 bases respectively, with 12 bases between them. Germline loops: CDR1 LNHNV, CDR2 YYDKDF (reference sequence). The CDR3 loop reads CATSRDPGGTTEAFF. CDR3 in DNA: TGTGCCACCAGCAGAGATCCGGGCGGGACCACTGAAGCTTTCTTT.

A remark on this clonotype: This may be a read error: a much more frequent sequence differs by one nucleotide. V gene TRBV6-5 combines with J gene TRBJ2-7, with D possibly called TRBD1 or TRBD2 (5 bases each). The CDR3 runs 12 residues. Per the germline V gene, CDR1 is MNHEY and CDR2 is SVGAGI. CDR3 nucleotide sequence: TGTGCCAGCAGTTACGACAGAGACACGACTAACTTC. It translates to CASSYDRDTTNF.

The rearrangement uses TRBV12-3 or TRBV12-4 and TRBJ2-7, with D possibly TRBD1 on 6 matching bases. The V end lost 8 bases, the J end lost 0 bases, and 11 bases lay between the germline ends. The CDR3 has 13 residues. The CDR3 bases are TGTGCCAGCGCGACAGGCCTCTCCTACGAGCAGTACTTC. Translated, it gives CASATGLSYEQYF.

Details on this clonotype: This may arise from a read error, as a much more abundant clone is one base away. The chain is built from TRBV11-2 and TRBJ2-5; perhaps TRBD1 as D (5 bases). The CDR3 length is 15 residues. Per the germline V gene, CDR1 is SGHAT and CDR2 is FQNNGV. The CDR3 DNA follows: TGTGCCAGCAGCTTGGCAGGGCGGTACCAAGGGACCCAGTACTTC. Residues: CASSLAGRYQGTQYF.